One sample yielded the 25 T cell receptor beta chains listed below, sequenced in a study of blood T cell repertoires in COVID-19. The protocol was immunoSEQ multiplex PCR, while the TCRdb copy is restricted to in-frame clones and leaves out a portion. The top ten clones hold roughly 9% of a sample with about 73,000 clones, 89% of them seen once. The source material was peripheral blood. These receptor sequences come from a man older than 75 with acute or convalescent COVID-19.

The chain joins TRBV2 to TRBJ1-6, with a tentative D call TRBD1 (5 bases). In germline, CDR1 is SNHLY, CDR2 FYNNEI. The CDR3 runs to 15 residues. Trimming took 6 bases from V and 8 from J, leaving 17 bases between them. For the CDR3, the DNA is TGTGCCAGCAGCCCTCCTAGGCCGGGGGATTCACCCCTCCACTTT. Amino acids: CASSPPRPGDSPLHF.

V usage is TRBV19 and J usage is TRBJ1-1, with D maybe TRBD1 (5 bases). This CDR3 has 13 residues. Trimming cost V 7 bases and J 1 base, with 10 bases left between them. Germline V gives CDR1 LNHDA, CDR2 SQIVND (reference sequence). In DNA, the CDR3 is TGTGCCAGTACCCCGACAGAGAACACTGAAGCTTTCTTT. Its translation is CASTPTENTEAFF.

The V gene is TRBV10-1, the J gene TRBJ2-3; 9 bases agree with TRBD1. In germline, CDR1 is WNHNN, CDR2 SYGVQD (reference sequence). This CDR3 has 17 residues. V shed 0 bases, J shed 9 bases, and the junction held 13 bases outside the gene matches. The CDR3 DNA follows: TGCGCCAGCAGTGAGTCGTTGGGACAGGGAATGGTTCGGACGCAGTATTTT. Translation gives CASSESLGQGMVRTQYF.

This clone was counted a few times. The CDR3, as DNA: TGTGCCAGCAGCTCGTCCCCGACAGGGGGCGTTGAGAATGAGCAGTTCTTC. The encoded protein is CASSSSPTGGVENEQFF. The chain joins TRBV5-4 to TRBJ2-1; 10 nucleotides align to TRBD1. V shed 3 bases and J 7 bases; nucleotides not matched to a gene: 13. Looked up from germline, CDR1 is SGHNT and CDR2 is YYREEE (reference sequence). The CDR3 is made up of 17 amino acids.

The chain joins TRBV3-1 (or the pseudogene TRBV3-2) to TRBJ2-1, with 16 bases aligning to TRBD2. Trimming cost V 4 bases and J 8 bases; bases outside gene matches: 2. This CDR3 has 15 amino acids. The V gene's germline CDR1 is LGHDT and CDR2 YNNKEL (reference sequence). CDR3 in DNA: TGTGCCAGCAGCCCGGGACTAGCGGGAGGGGATGAGCAGTTCTTC. Protein sequence: CASSPGLAGGDEQFF.

This chain joins TRBV5-1 and TRBJ2-1; 7 bases line up with TRBD2. CDR1 SGHRS and CDR2 YFSETQ come from the germline V gene. CDR3 length equals 17 residues. With 3 bases clipped from V and 0 bases from J, the junction kept 9 bases outside the gene matches. The CDR3 protein is CASSSSRGGSSYNEQFF. The CDR3 DNA reads TGCGCCAGCAGCTCCTCCCGCGGCGGGAGCTCCTACAATGAGCAGTTCTTC.

The chain couples TRBV3-1 (or the pseudogene TRBV3-2) to TRBJ2-2, with 8 bases fitting TRBD1. Germline V gives CDR1 LGHDT, CDR2 YNNKEL (reference sequence). The V segment lost 4 bases and the J segment 1 base; nucleotides outside the gene matches: 2. The CDR3 runs to 15 residues. The CDR3 DNA reads TGTGCCAGCAGCCTCGGGACAGGGAACACCGGGGAGCTGTTTTTT. Amino acid sequence: CASSLGTGNTGELFF.

The V and J genes are TRBV30 and TRBJ1-1, with TRBD1 as a possible D gene (6 bases). The ends were cut back, 2 bases at V and 2 bases at J, with 9 bases in the middle. From germline, CDR1 is GTSNPN and CDR2 SVGIG (reference sequence). CDR3 length equals 13 residues. The CDR3 DNA is TGTGCCTGGAGTTCAGGGGTTAACACTGAAGCTTTCTTT. Amino acids: CAWSSGVNTEAFF.

The chain employs TRBV30 and TRBJ2-1; TRBD2 matches at 7 bases. CDR3 length equals 12 residues. The V and J ends lost 1 base and 12 bases, in that order; junction bases with no gene match: 6. Germline V gene lookup returns CDR1 GTSNPN and CDR2 SVGIG (reference sequence). In nucleotides, the CDR3 is TGTGCCTGGAGTGGGAGATTAGCGGGGCAGTTCTTC. Translating gives CAWSGRLAGQFF.

V gene TRBV5-6 combines with J gene TRBJ1-2; no reliable D call. The germline CDR1 and CDR2 sequences are SGHDT and YYEEEE. This CDR3 spans 12 amino acids. Trimming took 4 bases from V and 8 from J, leaving 12 bases between them. The CDR3 loop reads CASSTQSRGYTF. CDR3 coding DNA: TGTGCCAGCAGCACACAGAGTCGAGGCTACACCTTC.

In this sample, this clone turned up once. This rearrangement joins TRBV5-1 to TRBJ2-7; TRBD1 matches 7 bases. The CDR3 runs to 15 residues. CDR1 and CDR2 from the germline V gene are SGHRS and YFSETQ. V gave up 4 bases and J gave up 6 bases; unmatched junction bases: 13. The DNA for the CDR3 is TGCGCCAGCAGCCCATCTGGGACAGAGCTGTCCGAGCAGTACTTC. It codes for CASSPSGTELSEQYF.

J is TRBJ1-2 and V is TRBV5-6; possible D gene TRBD1, 5 bases. Per the germline V gene, CDR1 is SGHDT and CDR2 is YYEEEE. CDR3 size: 13 residues. The V and J ends lost 4 bases and 3 bases respectively, with 10 bases between them. The DNA of the CDR3 is TGTGCCAGCAGCCCGGACATTTACTATGGCTACACCTTC. It codes for CASSPDIYYGYTF. Using reference TRBV5-6 and TRBJ1-2 for the parts outside the CDR3, the full variable domain is DAGVTQSPTHLIKTRGQQVTLRCSPKSGHDTVSWYQQALGQGPQFIFQYYEEEERQRGNFPDRFSGHQFPNYSSELNVNALLLGDSALYLCASSPDIYYGYTFGSGTRLTVV.

The chain couples TRBV12-5 to TRBJ2-5; 8 bases are a match to TRBD1. Germline-derived CDR1 and CDR2 are LGHNT and FRNRAP. There are 16 residues in the CDR3. The J segment lost 5 bases and the V segment lost 4 bases, leaving 12 bases of the junction unmatched. CDR3 nucleotide sequence: TGTGCTAGTGGTTCCCGAGGGGCCAGGGGGCTGGAGACCCAGTACTTC. This encodes CASGSRGARGLETQYF.

The chain recombines TRBV29-1 with TRBJ2-3; 7 nucleotides match TRBD1. This CDR3 is 14 amino acids long. Germline V gene data show CDR1 as SQVTM and CDR2 as ANQGSEA. The V segment lost 6 bases and the J segment 2 bases; nucleotides outside the gene matches: 8. The CDR3 coding sequence is TGCAGCGTGGAAAGACAGGGCCCCACAGATACGCAGTATTTT. This translates into CSVERQGPTDTQYF.

The chain is built from TRBV7-9 and TRBJ1-5, with a possible D match to TRBD1 (6 bases). CDR3 length: 15 amino acids. Germline CDR1 and CDR2: SEHNR and FQNEAQ (reference sequence). Trimming cost V 1 base and J 6 bases, with 13 bases left between them. The CDR3 spells CASSLGSGGVQPQHF. CDR3 coding DNA: TGTGCCAGCAGCTTAGGATCGGGGGGCGTTCAGCCCCAGCATTTT.

The chain employs TRBV19 and TRBJ1-1; D call uncertain. The CDR3 consists of 14 residues. Germline V gene data show CDR1 as LNHDA and CDR2 as SQIVND (reference sequence). V was cut by 5 bases and J by 0 bases, with 10 bases left in between. CDR3 DNA: TGTGCCAGTAGTCTTCAAAAGCTGAACACTGAAGCTTTCTTT. This encodes CASSLQKLNTEAFF.

The rearrangement joins TRBV11-1 to TRBJ2-1, with 12 bases lining up with TRBD2. The V gene end was trimmed by 0 bases and the J gene end by 7 bases; junction bases not matched to a gene: 4. The CDR3 consists of 16 residues. CDR1 is SGHAT and CDR2 is FQDESV in the germline V gene (reference sequence). The CDR3 loop is CASSLARLAGGNEQFF. Written as DNA, the CDR3 is TGTGCCAGCAGCTTAGCGAGGCTAGCGGGAGGGAATGAGCAGTTCTTC. Full variable domain (missing parts from reference TRBV11-1 and TRBJ2-1): EAEVAQSPRYKITEKSQAVAFWCDPISGHATLYWYRQILGQGPELLVQFQDESVVDDSQLPKDRFSAERLKGVDSTLKIQPAELGDSAMYLCASSLARLAGGNEQFFGPGTRLTVL.

The chain employs TRBV7-9 and TRBJ1-1; no clear D. Germline V gene sequence: CDR1 SEHNR, CDR2 FQNEAQ (reference sequence). V dropped 5 bases and J dropped 5 bases, with 21 bases sitting between them. The CDR3 is made up of 16 amino acids. CDR3 DNA sequence: TGTGCCAGCAGCGCACCTTCCATGCCGGGAGGTACTGAAGCTTTCTTT. It translates to CASSAPSMPGGTEAFF.

The genes are TRBV5-4 and TRBJ1-2; D possibly corresponds to TRBD1 (6 bases). V gave up 1 base and J gave up 10 bases, with 17 bases separating them. Germline V gene data show CDR1 as SGHNT and CDR2 as YYREEE (reference sequence). The CDR3 is 14 amino acids. DNA for the CDR3: TGTGCCAGCAGCTTGAGGATAGGGGACATCGACTACACCTTC. Translated, it gives CASSLRIGDIDYTF.

The chain is built from TRBV11-3 and TRBJ2-3; 9 bases are shared with TRBD1. With 6 bases clipped from V and 5 bases from J, the junction kept 3 bases outside the gene matches. The CDR3 totals 13 residues. Germline lookup yields CDR1 SGHNT and CDR2 YENEEA. CDR3 nucleotide sequence: TGTGCCAGCAGTCGACAGGGGGAAGATACGCAGTATTTT. This sequence encodes CASSRQGEDTQYF.

V gene TRBV3-1 (or the pseudogene TRBV3-2) combines with J gene TRBJ2-3, with D possibly matching TRBD2 (5 bases). In germline, CDR1 is LGHDT, CDR2 YNNKEL (reference sequence). V lost 1 base, J lost 6 bases, and 8 bases lay in between. This CDR3 contains 13 residues. CDR3 loop: CASSQVTTDTQYF. The CDR3 region has the DNA TGTGCCAGCAGCCAAGTGACTACCGATACGCAGTATTTT.

V usage is TRBV12-5 and J usage is TRBJ2-5, with a possible D match to TRBD1 (6 bases). Trimming removed 8 bases from V and 2 bases from J, with 12 bases in between. CDR3 size: 13 residues. Looked up from germline, CDR1 is LGHNT and CDR2 is FRNRAP. Here the CDR3 reads CASRQELQETQYF. CDR3 DNA sequence: TGTGCTAGTCGACAGGAGCTACAAGAGACCCAGTACTTC.

A single count supports this clone. The J gene is TRBJ1-6, the V gene TRBV6-5; 9 bases line up with TRBD1. Germline-derived CDR1 and CDR2 are MNHEY and SVGAGI. CDR3 size: 13 residues. Germline trimming cut 5 bases from V and 10 bases from J; bases unmatched to any gene: 3. The CDR3 sequence: CASSRGTGSPLHF. The CDR3 DNA reads as TGTGCCAGCAGTCGAGGGACAGGGTCACCCCTCCACTTT.

J is TRBJ1-6 and V is TRBV19; 8 bases match TRBD1. V lost 5 bases and J lost 9; bases outside the gene matches: 15. The CDR3 consists of 17 residues. Germline CDR1 reads LNHDA; CDR2 reads SQIVND (reference sequence). Here the CDR3 DNA reads TGTGCCAGTAGTTTCGAGGGCCTACAGGGGGTAGGTTCACCCCTCCACTTT. Protein sequence: CASSFEGLQGVGSPLHF.

The V call is TRBV24-1, the J call TRBJ2-1, with 7 nucleotides matching TRBD1. The V gene's germline CDR1 is KGHDR and CDR2 SFDVKD. The CDR3 sequence is 13 residues long. Trimming removed 5 bases from V and 7 bases from J; junction bases left unmatched: 4. The DNA for the CDR3 is TGTGCCACCAGTGTTCCGGGACAGAATGAGCAGTTCTTC. This encodes CATSVPGQNEQFF.